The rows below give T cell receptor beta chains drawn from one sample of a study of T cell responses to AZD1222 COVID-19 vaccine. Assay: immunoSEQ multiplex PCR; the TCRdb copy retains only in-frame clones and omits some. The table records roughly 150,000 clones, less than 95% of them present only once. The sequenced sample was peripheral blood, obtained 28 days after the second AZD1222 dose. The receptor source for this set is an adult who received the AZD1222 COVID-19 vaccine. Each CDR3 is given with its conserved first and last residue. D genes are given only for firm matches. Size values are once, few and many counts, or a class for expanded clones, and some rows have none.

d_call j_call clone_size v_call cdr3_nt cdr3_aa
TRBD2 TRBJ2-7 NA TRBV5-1 TGCGCCAGCAGCATCGGAGGAGCGGGATACATCTACGAGCAGTACTTC CASSIGGAGYIYEQYF
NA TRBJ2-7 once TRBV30 TGTGCCTGGAACGGGGCGGGCCTCTCCTACGAGCAGTACTTC CAWNGAGLSYEQYF
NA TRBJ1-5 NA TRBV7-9 TGTGCCAGCAGCCTTACTACGGGGCCTAATCAGCCCCAGCATTTT CASSLTTGPNQPQHF
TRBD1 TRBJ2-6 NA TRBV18 TGTGCCAGCTCACCGACAGGGGGCTCTGGGGCCAACGTCCTGACTTTC CASSPTGGSGANVLTF
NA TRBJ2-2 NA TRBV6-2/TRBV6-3 TGTGCCAGCAGCCCAGACGGGAACACCGGGGAGCTGTTTTTT CASSPDGNTGELFF
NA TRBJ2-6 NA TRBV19 TGTGCCAGTAGTACCACAGGGGAGGTCAACGTCCTGACTTTC CASSTTGEVNVLTF
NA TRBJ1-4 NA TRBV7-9 TGTGCCAGCAGCTCGCGGGGAGGAGGCGAAAAACTGTTTTTT CASSSRGGGEKLFF
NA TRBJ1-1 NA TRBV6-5 TGTGCCAGCAGTTTCGGGGGAATGAACACTGAAGCTTTCTTT CASSFGGMNTEAFF
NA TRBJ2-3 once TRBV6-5 TGTGCCAGCAGGGCGAGGGTAGATACGCAGTATTTT CASRARVDTQYF
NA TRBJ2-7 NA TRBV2 TGTGCCAGCAGTGAACAGGGAGGGCAGTACTTC CASSEQGGQYF
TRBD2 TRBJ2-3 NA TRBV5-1 TGCGCCAGCAGCCTGGGGACTAGAGCCAGCACAGATACGCAGTATTTT CASSLGTRASTDTQYF
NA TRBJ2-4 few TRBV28 TGTGCCAGCAGCCGCAGAGGGGGTATAGCCAAAAACATTCAGTACTTC CASSRRGGIAKNIQYF
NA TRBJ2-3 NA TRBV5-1 TGCGCCAGCAGCTTGGCGGCTAGGGCTAGCACAGATACGCAGTATTTT CASSLAARASTDTQYF
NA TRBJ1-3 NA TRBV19 TGTGCCAGTGTACGGGACACCTTCTCTGGAAACACCATATATTTT CASVRDTFSGNTIYF
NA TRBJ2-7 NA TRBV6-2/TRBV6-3 TGTGCCAGCAGTCCCTTCCTAATTGGTGACTACGAGCAGTACTTC CASSPFLIGDYEQYF
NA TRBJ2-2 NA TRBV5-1 TGCGCCAGCAGCTTGGCAGGGGCGGGAAACACCGGGGAGCTGTTTTTT CASSLAGAGNTGELFF
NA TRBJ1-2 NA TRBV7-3 TGTGCCAGCAGCTTGGGGCCGGGAGTCTATAGTGGTGGCTACACCTTC CASSLGPGVYSGGYTF
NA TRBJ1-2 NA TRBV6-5 TGTGCCAGCAGCCTCCCGGGACCCACAGGGGGCTACACCTTC CASSLPGPTGGYTF
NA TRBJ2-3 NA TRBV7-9 TGTGCCAGCAGCCCATCCGGGACCCAGAGAACGGATACGCAGTATTTT CASSPSGTQRTDTQYF
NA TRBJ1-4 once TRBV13 TGTGCCAGCAGCTTAGGTGGGACTCGCGAAAAACTGTTTTTT CASSLGGTREKLFF
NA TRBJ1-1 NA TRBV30 TGTGCCTGGAGTGTAGGTTCGGGAGTGACTGAAGCTTTCTTT CAWSVGSGVTEAFF
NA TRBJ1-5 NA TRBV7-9 TGTGCCAGCAGCTTCATTAGACAGAGGGGGACTAATCAGCCCCAGCATTTT CASSFIRQRGTNQPQHF
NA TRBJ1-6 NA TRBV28 TGTGCCAGCAGTAGGGTAGACACTAATAATTCACCCCTCCACTTT CASSRVDTNNSPLHF
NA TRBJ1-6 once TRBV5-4 TGTGCCAGCAGCCCCCGGGACATTGGGTCACCCCTCCACTTT CASSPRDIGSPLHF
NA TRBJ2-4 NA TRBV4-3 TGCGCCAGCAGCCAAGAGTTACCAGGGGCCTTACGAGCCAAAAACATTCAGTACTTC CASSQELPGALRAKNIQYF
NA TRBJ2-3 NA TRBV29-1 TGCAGCGTTGTAGCCCCAGGGGTTCCCAACCTTTACACAGATACGCAGTATTTT CSVVAPGVPNLYTDTQYF
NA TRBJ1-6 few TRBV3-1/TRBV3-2 TGTGCCAGCACCAATGGGTTGGGACTATCACCCCTCCACTTT CASTNGLGLSPLHF
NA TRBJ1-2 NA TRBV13 TGTGCCAGCAGCCTGACGGGCACGGAGGGTGGCTACACCTTC CASSLTGTEGGYTF
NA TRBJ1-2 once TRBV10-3 TGTGCCATCAGGGCGGGGTCAACTAACTATGGCTACACCTTC CAIRAGSTNYGYTF
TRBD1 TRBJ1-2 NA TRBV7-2 TGTGCCAGCAGCCCAAGGACAGGGATTGGGAGCTATGGCTACACCTTC CASSPRTGIGSYGYTF
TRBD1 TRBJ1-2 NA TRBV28 TGTGCCAGCAGTTCGGGACAGGACTATGGCTACACCTTC CASSSGQDYGYTF
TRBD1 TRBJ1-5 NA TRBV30 TGTGCCTGGAGCCTCGGGACAGGGGAGCGTCAGCCCCAGCATTTT CAWSLGTGERQPQHF
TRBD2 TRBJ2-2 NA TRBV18 TGTGCCAGCTCACCATCGGCGGGAGAGAGCGTCGGGGAGCTGTTTTTT CASSPSAGESVGELFF
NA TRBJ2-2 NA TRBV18 TGTGCCAGCTCACTTACCCGGGACAACACCGGGGAGCTGTTTTTT CASSLTRDNTGELFF
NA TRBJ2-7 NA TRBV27 TGTGCCAGCAGTACGCGTTCTGTCGGGGAGCAGTACTTC CASSTRSVGEQYF
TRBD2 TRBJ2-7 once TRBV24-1 TGTGCCACACAAGGATCAACTAGCGGGAGTTACGAGCAGTACTTC CATQGSTSGSYEQYF
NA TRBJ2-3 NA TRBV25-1 TGTGCCAGCAGTGCCGAGATGGGGAGAAGTGGCACAGATACGCAGTATTTT CASSAEMGRSGTDTQYF
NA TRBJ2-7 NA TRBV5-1 TGCGCCAGCAGCGGAGTGGGGCAGAACTACGAGCAGTACTTC CASSGVGQNYEQYF
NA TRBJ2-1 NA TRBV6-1 TGTGCCAGCAGCCACGGGGCCCAAAATGAGCAGTTCTTC CASSHGAQNEQFF
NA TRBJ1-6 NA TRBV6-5 TGTGCCAGCAGTAGAGGAGGAGGGACAACTTCACCCCTCCACTTT CASSRGGGTTSPLHF
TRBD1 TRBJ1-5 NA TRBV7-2 TGTGCCAGCAGCTTAGACAGGGGGCGCGGTCAGCCCCAGCATTTT CASSLDRGRGQPQHF
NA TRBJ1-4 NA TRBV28 TGTGCCAGCAGTTCGAGTTCTCCTAATGAAAAACTGTTTTTT CASSSSSPNEKLFF
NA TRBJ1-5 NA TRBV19 TGTGCCAGTAGTATGGAGGGAGGTAGCAATCAGCCCCAGCATTTT CASSMEGGSNQPQHF
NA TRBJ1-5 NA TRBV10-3 TGTGCCATCAGTGATTCGAGGTTAGGTCAGCCCCAGCATTTT CAISDSRLGQPQHF
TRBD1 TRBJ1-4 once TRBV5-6 TGTGCCAGCAGCCAGACAGGGGACCGTGAAAAACTGTTTTTT CASSQTGDREKLFF